The 26 T cell receptor beta chains below all came from one sample that was sequenced in a study of response to subunit inactivated influenza vaccine. MiXCR, applied by TCRdb to the RT-PCR reads, yields one record per CDR3 protein. The sample comprises around 710,000 distinct CDR3 sequences, around 14% of which are singletons, and around 6.5% rests with the top ten. The source was PBMCs from blood, collected around two weeks before vaccination. Source of these receptors: a man aged 50 or older who received an inactivated influenza vaccine.

This chain joins TRBV19 and TRBJ2-1; D unclear. In germline, CDR1 is LNHDA, CDR2 SQIVND (reference sequence). Trimming took 1 base from V and 4 from J, leaving 11 bases between them. The CDR3 extends over 15 amino acids. The CDR3 sequence is CASSIGGVAYNEQFF. The CDR3 DNA sequence: TGTGCCAGTAGTATAGGAGGCGTCGCGTACAATGAGCAGTTCTTC.

This clonotype was seen more than once but under ten times. The chain combines TRBV6-2 or TRBV6-3 with TRBJ2-3; TRBD2 matches 12 bases. From germline, CDR1 is MNHEY and CDR2 SVGEGT. Losses at the gene ends were 6 bases for V and 0 bases for J; bases not matched to a gene: 10. The CDR3 contains 18 residues. The CDR3 protein is CASSSLAGGPYSTDTQYF. The CDR3 DNA sequence: TGTGCCAGCAGCTCTCTAGCGGGGGGGCCATATAGCACAGATACGCAGTATTTT.

In its sample, this clonotype was seen many times. V usage is TRBV11-2 and J usage is TRBJ2-5; 9 bases fit TRBD2. Germline trimming cut 5 bases from V and 5 bases from J; bases unmatched to any gene: 9. Germline CDR1 is SGHAT and CDR2 is FQNNGV. This CDR3 is 15 amino acids long. The DNA of the CDR3 is TGTGCCAGCAGCCCACGGCGGGGGGGCCTGGAGACCCAGTACTTC. Its protein is CASSPRRGGLETQYF.

This clonotype was observed many times. The chain combines TRBV29-1 with TRBJ2-1, with D unclear. V lost 8 bases and J 0 bases, leaving 14 bases between the germline ends. The CDR3 loop spans 14 amino acids. CDR1 and CDR2 (germline): SQVTM, ANQGSEA. CDR3 coding DNA: TGCAGCTCATCACCGGATAGCTCCTACAATGAGCAGTTCTTC. This sequence encodes CSSSPDSSYNEQFF.

The rearrangement links TRBV29-1 to TRBJ2-5, with 16 bases that match TRBD2. V lost 8 bases and J lost 5; bases outside the gene matches: 5. The V gene's germline CDR1 is SQVTM and CDR2 ANQGSEA. CDR3 size: 14 residues. The CDR3 sequence is CSMGLAGGIETQYF. For the CDR3, the DNA is TGCAGCATGGGACTAGCGGGAGGGATCGAGACCCAGTACTTC.

This chain uses TRBV30 with TRBJ2-3, with 12 bases identical to TRBD2. In germline, CDR1 is GTSNPN, CDR2 SVGIG (reference sequence). V trimming: 1 base; J trimming: 0 bases; junction bases outside the gene matches: 5. The CDR3 covers 17 residues. The chain's CDR3 is CAWSDPGLAGSTDTQYF. The CDR3 DNA sequence: TGTGCCTGGAGTGACCCAGGACTAGCGGGGAGCACAGATACGCAGTATTTT. Filled out from reference TRBV30 and TRBJ2-3, the complete variable domain reads SQTIHQWPATLVQPVGSPLSLECTVEGTSNPNLYWYRQAAGRGLQLLFYSVGIGQISSEVPQNLSASRPQDRQFILSSKKLLLSDSGFYLCAWSDPGLAGSTDTQYFGPGTRLTVL.

This clonotype was seen a handful of times. The rearrangement joins TRBV28 to TRBJ2-1, with a weak D call TRBD2 (6 bases). CDR1 is MDHEN and CDR2 is SYDVKM in the germline V gene. V gave up 3 bases and J gave up 7 bases, with 13 bases separating them. The CDR3 totals 14 residues. Here the CDR3 reads CASSFLAGRNEQFF. The CDR3 nucleotides read TGTGCCAGCAGTTTTCTTGCAGGGAGGAATGAGCAGTTCTTC.

This clonotype was picked up many times. The rearrangement uses TRBV9 and TRBJ2-5; D gene ambiguous. The V gene's germline CDR1 is SGDLS and CDR2 YYNGEE. Trimming removed 0 bases at V and 1 base at J, with 13 bases between. CDR3 length: 16 amino acids. CDR3 DNA: TGTGCCAGCAGCGTAGCCCCCATGGGCAGCCAAGAGACCCAGTACTTC. This gives the protein CASSVAPMGSQETQYF.

This clonotype was seen a handful of times. The genes are TRBV20-1 and TRBJ1-1, with no clear D. V was trimmed by 0 bases and J by 0 bases, leaving 8 bases between them. Germline V gene lookup returns CDR1 DFQATT and CDR2 SNEGSKA (reference sequence). The CDR3 is 14 amino acids. Written as DNA, the CDR3 is TGCAGTGCTAGAGATACGGTTATGAACACTGAAGCTTTCTTT. It encodes CSARDTVMNTEAFF.

The genes are TRBV29-1 and TRBJ2-7; maybe TRBD2 (6 bases). The CDR3 runs to 14 residues. V lost 5 bases, J lost 5 bases, and 19 bases lay in between. CDR1 is SQVTM and CDR2 is ANQGSEA in the germline V gene. Here the CDR3 DNA reads TGCAGCGTTCGAGGACGGCTTACGGGAGACGAGCAGTACTTC. Its translation is CSVRGRLTGDEQYF.

This chain links TRBV3-1 with TRBJ2-7; weak D call: TRBD1 (6 bases). The CDR3 totals 15 residues. V lost 3 bases and J 0 bases, leaving 12 bases between the germline ends. Germline values: CDR1 LGHDT, CDR2 YNNKEL (reference sequence). CDR3 DNA: TGTGCCAGCAGCCACCAGGGGACCCTCTCCTACGAGCAGTACTTC. Protein product: CASSHQGTLSYEQYF.

In its sample, this clonotype was seen many times. The J gene is TRBJ1-5, the V gene TRBV5-5; D perhaps matches TRBD1 (5 bases). V lost 5 bases, J lost 4 bases, and 13 bases lay in between. CDR1 SGHKS and CDR2 YYEKEE come from the germline V gene (reference sequence). This CDR3 is 14 amino acids long. The CDR3 DNA sequence: TGTGCCAGCAGTCCGGGACTGACTAATCAGCCCCAGCATTTT. Translating gives CASSPGLTNQPQHF.

This clonotype was counted between two and nine times. CDR3 loop: CASNHPSLEQYF. CDR3 nucleotide sequence: TGTGCCAGCAACCACCCCTCTCTTGAGCAGTACTTC. This chain joins TRBV6-2 or TRBV6-3 and TRBJ2-7; D is undetermined. The CDR3 is 12 amino acids. V lost 7 bases and J lost 7, with 14 bases in between. Germline-derived CDR1 and CDR2 are MNHEY and SVGEGT.

This clonotype was observed a few times. The chain links TRBV4-1 to TRBJ2-1; D possibly corresponds to TRBD2 (6 bases). CDR3 length: 15 residues. V lost 1 base to trimming and J lost 5 bases, with 12 bases between them. Germline loops: CDR1 MGHRA, CDR2 YSYEKL. CDR3 DNA: TGCGCCAGCAGCCAAGTGATGCGGGGAGACAATGAGCAGTTCTTC. It encodes CASSQVMRGDNEQFF.

The table lists this clonotype with a few counts. This rearrangement joins TRBV11-2 to TRBJ1-2, with 8 nucleotides matching TRBD1. In germline, CDR1 is SGHAT, CDR2 FQNNGV. J lost 7 bases, V lost 5 bases, and 6 bases had no gene match. This CDR3 is built from 13 residues. CDR3 loop: CASSPRGLGGYTF. The CDR3 nucleotides read TGTGCCAGCAGCCCCAGGGGGCTGGGTGGCTACACCTTC.

The chain couples TRBV10-3 to TRBJ2-1; 10 bases align to TRBD2. V lost 4 bases, J lost 5 bases, and 8 bases stayed unmatched. Germline CDR1 is ENHRY and CDR2 is SYGVKD. The CDR3 consists of 16 residues. CDR3: CAISVRWTSGDNEQFF. CDR3 bases: TGTGCCATCAGTGTCAGGTGGACTAGCGGTGACAATGAGCAGTTCTTC.

The rearrangement uses TRBV15 and TRBJ2-1, with TRBD2 matching over 8 bases. The CDR3 length is 15 residues. CDR1 is LNHNV and CDR2 is YYDKDF in the germline V gene (reference sequence). Trimming at V came to 5 bases and at J to 3 bases, leaving 6 bases not matched to a gene. The CDR3 DNA follows: TGTGCCACCAGCCGGGCCGGGGGGGACTACAATGAGCAGTTCTTC. Its translation: CATSRAGGDYNEQFF.

This clonotype was recorded a few times. V and J are TRBV24-1 and TRBJ2-5, with 9 bases identical to TRBD1. Germline-derived CDR1 and CDR2 are KGHDR and SFDVKD. The CDR3 sequence is 15 residues long. With V trimmed by 4 bases and J by 5 bases, 7 bases remained unmatched. CDR3 bases: TGTGCCACCAGTGACAAACAGGGGGCCGGCGAGACCCAGTACTTC. The encoded protein is CATSDKQGAGETQYF.

Ten or more counts support this clonotype. The chain couples TRBV7-9 to TRBJ1-2, with TRBD1 as a possible D gene (5 bases). V lost 5 bases and J lost 4, with 14 bases in between. Germline V gives CDR1 SEHNR, CDR2 FQNEAQ (reference sequence). The length of the CDR3 is 14 residues. The CDR3 is CASSPPGPSYGYTF. The CDR3 DNA sequence: TGTGCCAGCAGCCCCCCGGGGCCTAGCTATGGCTACACCTTC.

This clonotype has a count of ten or more. The genes are TRBV27 and TRBJ2-3; D remains ambiguous. The germline V gene encodes CDR1 MNHEY and CDR2 SMNVEV (reference sequence). Trimming removed 2 bases from V and 0 bases from J, with 12 bases in between. The CDR3 runs 16 residues. CDR3 sequence reads: CASSLIRERSTDTQYF. The CDR3 DNA reads TGTGCCAGCAGTTTAATCCGAGAGAGAAGCACAGATACGCAGTATTTT.

This clonotype was seen repeatedly, ten times or more. The chain combines TRBV7-9 with TRBJ2-1, with 9 bases aligning to TRBD2. V was clipped by 8 bases and J by 6 bases; unmatched bases: 17. The CDR3 has 17 amino acids. CDR1 SEHNR and CDR2 FQNEAQ come from the germline V gene (reference sequence). CDR3 sequence: CASLYAGGRGLVNEQFF. CDR3 nucleotide sequence: TGTGCCAGCTTATACGCGGGCGGGAGGGGTCTGGTCAATGAGCAGTTCTTC.

This chain joins TRBV7-2 and TRBJ1-1; weak D call: TRBD1 (5 bases). The CDR3 covers 10 residues. V was trimmed by 7 bases and J by 12 bases, leaving 12 bases between them. The germline gives CDR1 SGHTA, CDR2 FQGNSA. CDR3 sequence: CASTSPGPFF. The CDR3 bases are TGTGCCAGCACCAGCCCGGGGCCTTTCTTT. The full variable domain, with the rest looked up from reference TRBV7-2 and TRBJ1-1, is GAGVSQSPSNKVTEKGKDVELRCDPISGHTALYWYRQSLGQGLEFLIYFQGNSAPDKSGLPSDRFSAERTGGSVSTLTIQRTQQEDSAVYLCASTSPGPFFGQGTRLTVV.

This clonotype has a handful of counts. The chain couples TRBV20-1 to TRBJ2-1; 7 positions match TRBD2. The CDR3 is made up of 16 amino acids. J was trimmed by 0 bases and V by 3 bases; bases with no gene match: 8. Per the germline V gene, CDR1 is DFQATT and CDR2 is SNEGSKA (reference sequence). The chain's CDR3 is CSASGLADYSYNEQFF. The CDR3 DNA reads TGCAGTGCTAGCGGGCTAGCGGACTACTCCTACAATGAGCAGTTCTTC.

This clonotype was counted only a few times. The gene calls are TRBV10-3 and TRBJ2-5; D gene ambiguous. With 4 bases removed from V and 4 bases from J, the gap between germline ends came to 7 bases. This CDR3 comprises 12 residues. Looked up from germline, CDR1 is ENHRY and CDR2 is SYGVKD. This CDR3 is CAISATAETQYF. The CDR3, as DNA: TGTGCCATCAGTGCTACAGCAGAGACCCAGTACTTC.

The V gene is TRBV20-1, the J gene TRBJ2-5; no firm D call. V shed 6 bases and J shed 3 bases, with 5 bases lying between them. CDR1 and CDR2 (germline): DFQATT, SNEGSKA (reference sequence). The CDR3 extends over 10 amino acids. The CDR3 bases are TGCAGTGCGTACAAAGAGACCCAGTACTTC. As protein: CSAYKETQYF.

This clonotype was seen a handful of times. V is TRBV4-1 and J is TRBJ2-2, with TRBD1 matching 9 bases. From germline, CDR1 is MGHRA and CDR2 YSYEKL. V trimming: 6 bases; J trimming: 3 bases; junction bases outside the gene matches: 11. The CDR3 contains 17 residues. For the CDR3, the DNA is TGCGCCAGCAGGCCGTACAGGGGGCATTTGGACACCGGGGAGCTGTTTTTT. Translation gives CASRPYRGHLDTGELFF.